What follows are 10 T cell receptor beta chains derived from one specimen sequenced in a study of CD8+CD57+ T cells in acquired aplastic anemia listed by TCRdb under 2018. The patients picked for sequencing were ones in whom flow cytometry had shown an expansion of CD8+CD57+ cells. TCRdb names Illumina HiSeq 2000 as the instrument used. Profiling of TCR beta VDJ combinations and CDR3 sequences used genomic DNA as the template. Starting from the raw public reads, TCRdb applied fastp trimming at Q25, assembled clones with MiXCR and retained in-frame beta chains. All rows with the same CDR3 protein become a single entry with the most common DNA and genes. This sample holds about 180,000 distinct CDR3 sequences; approximately 48% were observed only once. Roughly 2% of the sample is in the top ten clones. Sequenced input: sorted CD4+, CD8+, or CD8+CD57+ T cells (not recorded which) from PBMCs. The receptors were sampled from a human donor with aplastic anemia.

This clonotype was found once. The chain joins TRBV4-2 to TRBJ2-1; D might be TRBD2 (6 bases). The V end lost 5 bases, the J end lost 2 bases, and 13 bases lay between the germline ends. Germline values: CDR1 LGHNA, CDR2 YNFKEQ. This CDR3 has 15 amino acids. CDR3 nucleotide sequence: TGTGCCAGCAGCACTTCCGGGACTCCCTACAATGAGCAGTTCTTC. Protein product: CASSTSGTPYNEQFF.

The sample holds many counts of this clonotype. DNA for the CDR3: TGTGCCAGCAGGCCTATGCGGGGTGGCGGCGGTCAGCCCCAGCATTTT. Translation gives CASRPMRGGGGQPQHF. The V and J genes are TRBV6-1 and TRBJ1-5; no definite D call. The CDR3 is made up of 16 amino acids. Trimming cost V 6 bases and J 6 bases, with 21 bases left between them. Germline V gene sequence: CDR1 MNHNS, CDR2 SASEGT.

This clonotype was seen a few times. The rearrangement joins TRBV18 to TRBJ1-5; 10 bases match TRBD1. The J segment lost 6 bases and the V segment lost 3 bases, leaving 8 bases of the junction unmatched. Germline values: CDR1 KGHSH, CDR2 LQKENI. The CDR3 runs 16 residues. The CDR3 spells CASSPRPGQGGQPQHF. The CDR3, as DNA: TGTGCCAGCTCACCCCGCCCCGGACAGGGGGGTCAGCCCCAGCATTTT.

This rearrangement joins TRBV7-9 to TRBJ2-7; weak D call: TRBD1 (6 bases). Germline V lookup: CDR1 SEHNR, CDR2 FQNEAQ (reference sequence). There are 15 residues in the CDR3. The V end lost 0 bases, the J end lost 4 bases, and 13 bases lay between the germline ends. The CDR3 nucleotides are TGTGCCAGCAGCTTAGCCGGGACACAATCTTACGAGCAGTACTTC. Translation gives CASSLAGTQSYEQYF. Supplemented by reference TRBV7-9 and TRBJ2-7, the full variable domain reads DTGVSQNPRHKITKRGQNVTFRCDPISEHNRLYWYRQTLGQGPEFLTYFQNEAQLEKSRLLSDRFSAERPKGSFSTLEIQRTEQGDSAMYLCASSLAGTQSYEQYFGPGTRLTVT.

This sequence joins TRBV19 and TRBJ2-5; a possible D gene is TRBD2 (6 bases). The CDR3 runs to 17 residues. The germline V gene encodes CDR1 LNHDA and CDR2 SQIVND (reference sequence). V lost 7 bases and J lost 3, with 24 bases in between. In DNA form, the CDR3 reads TGTGCCAGTACCATCTCCCATATACTAGCCCGGGAAGAGACCCAGTACTTC. Protein sequence: CASTISHILAREETQYF.

This chain connects TRBV29-1 to TRBJ2-7, with TRBD2 identical over 7 bases. The CDR3 has 15 amino acids. CDR1 is SQVTM, CDR2 ANQGSEA, per germline. J was trimmed by 0 bases and V by 0 bases; bases with no gene match: 5. CDR3 sequence: CSVEDPKRDSYEQYF. The CDR3 bases are TGCAGCGTTGAAGATCCCAAGCGGGACTCCTACGAGCAGTACTTC.

This clonotype was recorded at least ten times. The chain has TRBV2 and TRBJ1-4, with 10 bases identical to TRBD1. CDR3 size: 13 residues. CDR1 SNHLY and CDR2 FYNNEI come from the germline V gene. V shed 8 bases, J shed 9 bases, and the junction held 6 bases outside the gene matches. CDR3 coding DNA: TGTGCCAGCGTTAGGGACAGGGGCCAAAAACTGTTTTTT. Translated, it gives CASVRDRGQKLFF.

The chain carries TRBV20-1 and TRBJ2-3; tentatively, D is TRBD2 (5 bases). Germline CDR1 reads DFQATT; CDR2 reads SNEGSKA (reference sequence). Deletions cut 1 base from V and 4 bases from J, with 18 bases between. CDR3 length equals 16 residues. The CDR3 DNA reads TGCAGTGCTAGAGCCCCCGGGGAGCAGAGGCCAGATACGCAGTATTTT. The encoded protein is CSARAPGEQRPDTQYF.

This clonotype was picked up many times. The chain combines TRBV6-1 with TRBJ1-5; 7 bases align to TRBD1. The CDR3 totals 14 residues. Germline V gene sequence: CDR1 MNHNS, CDR2 SASEGT. V was clipped by 10 bases and J by 1 base; unmatched bases: 7. Written as DNA, the CDR3 is TGTGCCACTCGACAGGGACGGAGCAATCAGCCCCAGCATTTT. It codes for CATRQGRSNQPQHF.

This clonotype was seen a handful of times. A much larger clone sits a single nucleotide away, making a read error possible. It is likely a read error, because the conserved phenylalanine at the end of the CDR3 is missing. CDR3 nucleotides: TGTGCCAGTAGCTTCATGGGACAGAACACTGAAGCTTTCTAT. Translated, it gives CASSFMGQNTEAFY. The J gene is TRBJ1-1, the V gene TRBV19, with D possibly matching TRBD1 (6 bases). V was cut by 6 bases and J by 1 base, with 12 bases left in between. This CDR3 has 14 residues. Germline CDR1 LNHDA, CDR2 SQIVND (reference sequence).